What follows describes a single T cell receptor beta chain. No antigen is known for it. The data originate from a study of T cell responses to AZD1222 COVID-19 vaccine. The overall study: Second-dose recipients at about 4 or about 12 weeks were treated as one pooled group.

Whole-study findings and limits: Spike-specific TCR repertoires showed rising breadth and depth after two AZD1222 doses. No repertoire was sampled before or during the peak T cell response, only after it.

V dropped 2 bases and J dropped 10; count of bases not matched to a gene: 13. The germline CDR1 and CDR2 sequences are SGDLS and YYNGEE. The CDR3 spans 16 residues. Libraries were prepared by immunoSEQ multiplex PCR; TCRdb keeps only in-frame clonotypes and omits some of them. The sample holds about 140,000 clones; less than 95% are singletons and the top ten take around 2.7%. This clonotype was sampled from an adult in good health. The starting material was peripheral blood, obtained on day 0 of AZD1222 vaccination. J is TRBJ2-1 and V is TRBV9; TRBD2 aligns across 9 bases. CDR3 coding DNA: TGTGCCAGCAGCGTTTCGTGGGCTAGCGGGGCGGGGGAGCAGTTCTTC. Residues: CASSVSWASGAGEQFF.